The 19 T cell receptor beta chains presented below share a single source sample, sequenced in a study of T cells in Graves' hyperthyroidism and ophthalmopathy. TCR beta CDR3 region amplification was performed from RNA transcripts. Primed by the HTBI set, a first-round RT-PCR was run on the TCR CDR3. TCRdb used MiXCR to reprocess the multiplex PCR reads, holding one entry per CDR3 protein. The sample has more than 150,000 distinct CDR3 sequences; about a sixth are singletons. What was sequenced was blood. The receptors here all came from a woman between 50 and 59 years old with Graves' hyperthyroidism.

This clonotype was recorded many times. The CDR3 DNA reads TGTGCCAGCAGCGTAGACAGCGGGGGACAAGATACGCAGTATTTT. Amino acids: CASSVDSGGQDTQYF. The chain combines TRBV9 with TRBJ2-3; 8 nucleotides agree with TRBD2. Trimming at V came to 0 bases and at J to 5 bases, leaving 5 bases not matched to a gene. In germline, CDR1 is SGDLS, CDR2 YYNGEE. There are 15 residues in the CDR3.

This clonotype has a count of ten or more. The gene calls are TRBV20-1 and TRBJ1-2; 11 positions match TRBD1. Germline CDR1 is DFQATT and CDR2 is SNEGSKA (reference sequence). Trimming cost V 5 bases and J 7 bases; bases outside gene matches: 9. This CDR3 is 14 amino acids long. As DNA, the CDR3 is TGCAGTGCTCCCCGGACAGGGGGCGTGAGTGGCTACACCTTC. Translating gives CSAPRTGGVSGYTF.

This chain links TRBV7-9 with TRBJ2-6; D is possibly TRBD2 (6 bases). Germline V gene lookup returns CDR1 SEHNR and CDR2 FQNEAQ (reference sequence). Trimming removed 2 bases from V and 0 bases from J, with 17 bases in between. CDR3 size: 19 residues. The CDR3 sequence: CASSLTGAGLFSGANVLTF. The CDR3 coding sequence is TGTGCCAGCAGCTTAACGGGCGCGGGACTGTTCTCTGGGGCCAACGTCCTGACTTTC.

The V call is TRBV2, the J call TRBJ2-3, with D perhaps assigned TRBD1 or TRBD2 (6 bases each). This CDR3 contains 14 residues. Trimming shortened V by 6 bases and J by 3 bases, and 13 bases separated the two germline ends. CDR1 is SNHLY, CDR2 FYNNEI, per germline. The CDR3 DNA sequence: TGTGCCAGCAGACGGCAGGGGAGGACAGATACGCAGTATTTT. Translation gives CASRRQGRTDTQYF.

In this sample, this clonotype turned up many times. The chain has TRBV6-1 and TRBJ1-2; D is perhaps TRBD1 (5 bases). Trimming took 7 bases from V and 7 from J, leaving 19 bases between them. The CDR3 has 14 amino acids. Germline V gene lookup returns CDR1 MNHNS and CDR2 SASEGT. CDR3 loop: CASTKSGRDSGYTF. CDR3 nucleotides: TGTGCCAGCACCAAGTCCGGCAGGGACTCTGGCTACACCTTC.

This clonotype came up many times. The rearrangement links TRBV5-5 to TRBJ1-1; D perhaps matches TRBD1 (6 bases). The germline V gene has CDR1 SGHKS and CDR2 YYEKEE (reference sequence). The CDR3 consists of 14 residues. V lost 4 bases, J lost 4 bases, and 14 bases lay in between. The DNA for the CDR3 is TGTGCCAGCAGCCCGACAGGTTTTGTCACTGAAGCTTTCTTT. This codes for CASSPTGFVTEAFF.

This clonotype was seen only a few times. The rearrangement joins TRBV6-5 to TRBJ2-1; 7 bases agree with TRBD1. This CDR3 contains 13 residues. CDR1 and CDR2 from the germline V gene are MNHEY and SVGAGI. V was pared by 2 bases and J by 8 bases, with 3 bases of the junction left unmatched. The CDR3 sequence is CASSYTGAHEQFF. The CDR3 nucleotides read TGTGCCAGCAGTTACACAGGGGCCCATGAGCAGTTCTTC.

This clonotype was recorded many times. The rearrangement links TRBV5-1 to TRBJ2-3; 7 bases are a match to TRBD1. Trimming removed 7 bases from V and 3 bases from J; junction bases left unmatched: 11. Germline V gives CDR1 SGHRS, CDR2 YFSETQ. This CDR3 comprises 15 residues. The CDR3 sequence: CASATGILRTDTQYF. The DNA of the CDR3 is TGCGCCAGCGCGACAGGGATTCTTCGGACAGATACGCAGTATTTT.

The J gene is TRBJ1-6, the V gene TRBV27, with 9 bases that match TRBD1. The V and J ends lost 3 bases and 13 bases, in that order; junction bases with no gene match: 4. The CDR3 runs to 13 residues. Germline CDR1 reads MNHEY; CDR2 reads SMNVEV (reference sequence). The CDR3 protein is CASSFGTGLPLHF. The CDR3 DNA reads as TGTGCCAGCAGTTTCGGGACAGGGTTGCCCCTCCACTTT.

Many counts were recorded for this clonotype. This chain connects TRBV12-3 or TRBV12-4 to TRBJ1-2; D call uncertain. V lost 3 bases and J lost 6, with 8 bases in between. The CDR3 runs 12 residues. CDR3 residues: CASSLRWDGYTF. The CDR3 nucleotides are TGTGCCAGCAGTTTGCGGTGGGATGGCTACACCTTC.

This clonotype came up many times. The chain links TRBV28 to TRBJ1-2; 7 bases agree with TRBD1. The CDR3 sequence is 15 residues long. The germline V gene encodes CDR1 MDHEN and CDR2 SYDVKM. Losses at the gene ends were 3 bases for V and 2 bases for J; bases not matched to a gene: 6. CDR3 nucleotide sequence: TGTGCCAGCAGTTTCGGACAGGCCTTAAACTATGGCTACACCTTC. Its protein product is CASSFGQALNYGYTF.

As concerns this clonotype: With a much larger clone just one base away, this may be a read error. The chain carries TRBV15 and TRBJ2-7; D gene uncertain. Germline V gene sequence: CDR1 LNHNV, CDR2 YYDKDF (reference sequence). The CDR3 length is 13 residues. For the CDR3, the DNA is TGTGCCACCAGGAGAGCAAGATTGGGCGAGCAGTACTTC. Translated: CATRRARLGEQYF.

This clonotype has a count of ten or more. The chain links TRBV7-9 to TRBJ2-1; D is perhaps TRBD1 (6 bases). The V gene's germline CDR1 is SEHNR and CDR2 FQNEAQ (reference sequence). V was clipped by 5 bases and J by 8 bases, with 13 bases between them. The CDR3 spans 13 residues. CDR3 sequence (DNA): TGTGCCAGCAGCACACCGGGACAACATGAGCAGTTCTTC. It encodes CASSTPGQHEQFF.

This clonotype has at least ten counts. An end of the junction differs from the germline gene, which may be a read error. The rearrangement joins TRBV6-5 to TRBJ2-2; tentatively, D is TRBD1 (6 bases). From germline, CDR1 is MNHEY and CDR2 SVGAGI. The CDR3 totals 14 residues. The CDR3 DNA sequence: TGCGCCAGCAGTTACAGAGGGGGCACCGGGGAGCTGTTTTTT. Its translation: CASSYRGGTGELFF.

This clonotype occurred many times. This chain uses TRBV19 with TRBJ1-4, with D hard to call. The germline gives CDR1 LNHDA, CDR2 SQIVND (reference sequence). This CDR3 comprises 15 residues. With 4 bases removed from V and 5 bases from J, the gap between germline ends came to 14 bases. CDR3 bases: TGTGCCAGTAGTACCCACAGAATCCGGAATGAAAAACTGTTTTTT. This gives the protein CASSTHRIRNEKLFF. Full variable domain (rest looked up from reference TRBV19 and TRBJ1-4): DGGITQSPKYLFRKEGQNVTLSCEQNLNHDAMYWYRQDPGQGLRLIYYSQIVNDFQKGDIAEGYSVSREKKESFPLTVTSAQKNPTAFYLCASSTHRIRNEKLFFGSGTQLSVL.

This clonotype was seen a few times. A junction boundary mismatches the germline segment, possibly from a read error. The V gene is TRBV18, the J gene TRBJ2-1, with D perhaps being TRBD1 or TRBD2 (5 bases each). Germline CDR1 and CDR2: KGHSH and LQKENI. There are 15 residues in the CDR3. The DNA for the CDR3 is TGTGCCTGCTCGGGGCAGTGGAGCTCCTACAATGAGCAGTTCTTC. Its protein product is CACSGQWSSYNEQFF. The full variable domain, in which reference TRBV18 and TRBJ2-1 provide the parts outside the CDR3, is NAGVMQNPRHLVRRRGQEARLRCSPMKGHSHVYWYRQLPEEGLKFMVYLQKENIIDESGMPKERFSAEFPKEGPSILRIQQVVRGDSAAYFCACSGQWSSYNEQFFGPGTRLTVL.

This clonotype appeared many times. The chain combines TRBV3-1 with TRBJ1-2; the D is unclear. The CDR3 spans 14 residues. The V gene's germline CDR1 is LGHDT and CDR2 YNNKEL (reference sequence). V was cut by 2 bases and J by 7 bases, with 14 bases left in between. The CDR3 DNA reads as TGTGCCAGCAGCCAAAAGCGCCGGGTTGGTGGCTACACCTTC. It specifies CASSQKRRVGGYTF.

This clonotype appeared a few times. As DNA, the CDR3 is TGTGCCAGCAGCTTTCCGACTAGCGGGGGCTACGAGCAGTACTTC. Its translation is CASSFPTSGGYEQYF. The chain has TRBV5-6 and TRBJ2-7; 12 bases align to TRBD2. Trimming cost V 2 bases and J 3 bases; bases outside gene matches: 3. This CDR3 comprises 15 residues. CDR1 and CDR2 from the germline V gene are SGHDT and YYEEEE.

At least ten counts were recorded for this clonotype. The chain carries TRBV7-9 and TRBJ2-5; tentative D call: TRBD1 (6 bases). Trimming pared 1 base from V and 4 bases from J, leaving 22 bases between. CDR3 length: 18 amino acids. CDR1 is SEHNR and CDR2 is FQNEAQ in the germline V gene (reference sequence). CDR3 coding DNA: TGTGCCAGCAGCTTAGTTGATCTAGCCGCGCAGGGGCGAGAGACCCAGTACTTC. Amino acids: CASSLVDLAAQGRETQYF. Variable domain in full (rest from reference TRBV7-9 and TRBJ2-5): DTGVSQNPRHKITKRGQNVTFRCDPISEHNRLYWYRQTLGQGPEFLTYFQNEAQLEKSRLLSDRFSAERPKGSFSTLEIQRTEQGDSAMYLCASSLVDLAAQGRETQYFGPGTRLLVL.